This T cell receptor beta chain comes out of a study of T cell responses to AZD1222 COVID-19 vaccine. Assay: immunoSEQ multiplex PCR; the TCRdb copy retains only in-frame clones and omits some. This sample's table has about 140,000 clones. J was trimmed by 3 bases and V by 3 bases; bases with no gene match: 2. Germline lookup yields CDR1 SGDLS and CDR2 YYNGEE. The CDR3 loop spans 14 amino acids. Sequenced: peripheral blood. This TCR was recovered from an adult in good health. The chain is built from TRBV9 and TRBJ1-1; 10 nucleotides agree with TRBD1. Here the CDR3 DNA reads TGTGCCAGCAGCGCCGGACAGGGGGACACTGAAGCTTTCTTT. This sequence encodes CASSAGQGDTEAFF. The full variable domain, rest sourced from reference TRBV9 and TRBJ1-1, is DSGVTQTPKHLITATGQRVTLRCSPRSGDLSVYWYQQSLDQGLQFLIQYYNGEERAKGNILERFSAQQFPDLHSELNLSSLELGDSALYFCASSAGQGDTEAFFGQGTRLTVV.